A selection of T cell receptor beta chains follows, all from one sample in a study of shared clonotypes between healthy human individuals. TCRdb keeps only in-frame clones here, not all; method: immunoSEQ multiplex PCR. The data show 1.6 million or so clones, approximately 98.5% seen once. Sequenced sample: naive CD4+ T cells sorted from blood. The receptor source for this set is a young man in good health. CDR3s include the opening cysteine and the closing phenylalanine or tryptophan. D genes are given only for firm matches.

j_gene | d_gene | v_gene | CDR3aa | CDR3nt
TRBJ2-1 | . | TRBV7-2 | CASRPTSLNEQFF | TGTGCCAGCAGGCCGACTAGTCTGAATGAGCAGTTCTTC
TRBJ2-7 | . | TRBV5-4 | CASSLDHGTVSEQYF | TGTGCCAGCAGCTTAGACCACGGGACCGTCAGCGAGCAGTACTTC
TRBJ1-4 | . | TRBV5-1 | CASSLVGRANEKLFF | TGCGCCAGCAGCTTGGTGGGCAGGGCTAATGAAAAACTGTTTTTT
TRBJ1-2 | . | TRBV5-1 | CASSLDRDYGYTF | TGCGCCAGCAGCTTGGATAGGGACTATGGCTACACCTTC
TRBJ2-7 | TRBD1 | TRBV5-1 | CASSRGTGWAYEQYF | TGCGCCAGCAGCCGCGGGACAGGGTGGGCCTACGAGCAGTACTTC
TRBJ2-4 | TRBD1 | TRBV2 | CASSAAGGLQYF | TGTGCCAGCAGTGCGGCAGGGGGCCTTCAGTACTTC
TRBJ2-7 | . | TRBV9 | CASSPGQPYEQYF | TGTGCCAGCAGCCCCGGACAGCCCTACGAGCAGTACTTC
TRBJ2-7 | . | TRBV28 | CASRTAPYEQYF | TGTGCCAGTAGGACAGCCCCTTACGAGCAGTACTTC
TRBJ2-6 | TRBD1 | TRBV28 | CASPSDRGHSGANVLTF | TGTGCCAGCCCCTCGGACAGGGGCCACTCTGGGGCCAACGTCCTGACTTTC
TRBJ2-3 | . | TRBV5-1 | CASSLEISDTQYF | TGCGCCAGCAGCTTAGAAATCTCCGATACGCAGTATTTT
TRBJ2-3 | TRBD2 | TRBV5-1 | CASSYLSGRGADTQYF | TGCGCCAGCAGCTACCTCAGCGGGAGAGGGGCAGATACGCAGTATTTT
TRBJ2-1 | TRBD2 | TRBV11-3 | CASSFGGAEGLRYNEQFF | TGTGCCAGCAGCTTCGGGGGGGCAGAAGGGCTCCGCTACAATGAGCAGTTCTTC
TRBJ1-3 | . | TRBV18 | CASSQGPPNSGNTIYF | TGTGCCAGCTCACAGGGACCACCAAACTCTGGAAACACCATATATTTT
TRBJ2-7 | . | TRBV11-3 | CASSPQQGLLLNYEQYF | TGTGCCAGCAGCCCACAACAGGGTTTGCTCCTTAACTACGAGCAGTACTTC
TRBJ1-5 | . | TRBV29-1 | CSVGGLNQPQHF | TGCAGCGTCGGCGGATTGAATCAGCCCCAGCATTTT
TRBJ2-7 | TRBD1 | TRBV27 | CASRGQALYEQYF | TGTGCCAGCAGAGGACAGGCCCTCTACGAGCAGTACTTC
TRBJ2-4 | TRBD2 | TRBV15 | CATSHFRTSGSGIQYF | TGTGCCACCAGCCATTTTAGGACTAGCGGGAGTGGGATTCAGTACTTC
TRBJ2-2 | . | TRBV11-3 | CASSITSHTGELFF | TGTGCCAGCAGCATAACTAGCCACACCGGGGAGCTGTTTTTT
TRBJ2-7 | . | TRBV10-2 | CASMRAATYEQYF | TGCGCCAGCATGAGGGCAGCGACCTACGAGCAGTACTTC
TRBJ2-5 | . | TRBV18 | CASSPSLAEQETQYF | TGTGCCAGCTCACCAAGTTTAGCGGAACAAGAGACCCAGTACTTC
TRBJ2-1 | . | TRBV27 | CASRLTPVASNEQFF | TGTGCCAGCAGGTTGACCCCGGTTGCCTCCAATGAGCAGTTCTTC
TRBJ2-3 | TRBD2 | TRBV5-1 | CASSLVAGDQDTQYF | TGCGCCAGCAGCTTGGTGGCGGGAGATCAAGATACGCAGTATTTT